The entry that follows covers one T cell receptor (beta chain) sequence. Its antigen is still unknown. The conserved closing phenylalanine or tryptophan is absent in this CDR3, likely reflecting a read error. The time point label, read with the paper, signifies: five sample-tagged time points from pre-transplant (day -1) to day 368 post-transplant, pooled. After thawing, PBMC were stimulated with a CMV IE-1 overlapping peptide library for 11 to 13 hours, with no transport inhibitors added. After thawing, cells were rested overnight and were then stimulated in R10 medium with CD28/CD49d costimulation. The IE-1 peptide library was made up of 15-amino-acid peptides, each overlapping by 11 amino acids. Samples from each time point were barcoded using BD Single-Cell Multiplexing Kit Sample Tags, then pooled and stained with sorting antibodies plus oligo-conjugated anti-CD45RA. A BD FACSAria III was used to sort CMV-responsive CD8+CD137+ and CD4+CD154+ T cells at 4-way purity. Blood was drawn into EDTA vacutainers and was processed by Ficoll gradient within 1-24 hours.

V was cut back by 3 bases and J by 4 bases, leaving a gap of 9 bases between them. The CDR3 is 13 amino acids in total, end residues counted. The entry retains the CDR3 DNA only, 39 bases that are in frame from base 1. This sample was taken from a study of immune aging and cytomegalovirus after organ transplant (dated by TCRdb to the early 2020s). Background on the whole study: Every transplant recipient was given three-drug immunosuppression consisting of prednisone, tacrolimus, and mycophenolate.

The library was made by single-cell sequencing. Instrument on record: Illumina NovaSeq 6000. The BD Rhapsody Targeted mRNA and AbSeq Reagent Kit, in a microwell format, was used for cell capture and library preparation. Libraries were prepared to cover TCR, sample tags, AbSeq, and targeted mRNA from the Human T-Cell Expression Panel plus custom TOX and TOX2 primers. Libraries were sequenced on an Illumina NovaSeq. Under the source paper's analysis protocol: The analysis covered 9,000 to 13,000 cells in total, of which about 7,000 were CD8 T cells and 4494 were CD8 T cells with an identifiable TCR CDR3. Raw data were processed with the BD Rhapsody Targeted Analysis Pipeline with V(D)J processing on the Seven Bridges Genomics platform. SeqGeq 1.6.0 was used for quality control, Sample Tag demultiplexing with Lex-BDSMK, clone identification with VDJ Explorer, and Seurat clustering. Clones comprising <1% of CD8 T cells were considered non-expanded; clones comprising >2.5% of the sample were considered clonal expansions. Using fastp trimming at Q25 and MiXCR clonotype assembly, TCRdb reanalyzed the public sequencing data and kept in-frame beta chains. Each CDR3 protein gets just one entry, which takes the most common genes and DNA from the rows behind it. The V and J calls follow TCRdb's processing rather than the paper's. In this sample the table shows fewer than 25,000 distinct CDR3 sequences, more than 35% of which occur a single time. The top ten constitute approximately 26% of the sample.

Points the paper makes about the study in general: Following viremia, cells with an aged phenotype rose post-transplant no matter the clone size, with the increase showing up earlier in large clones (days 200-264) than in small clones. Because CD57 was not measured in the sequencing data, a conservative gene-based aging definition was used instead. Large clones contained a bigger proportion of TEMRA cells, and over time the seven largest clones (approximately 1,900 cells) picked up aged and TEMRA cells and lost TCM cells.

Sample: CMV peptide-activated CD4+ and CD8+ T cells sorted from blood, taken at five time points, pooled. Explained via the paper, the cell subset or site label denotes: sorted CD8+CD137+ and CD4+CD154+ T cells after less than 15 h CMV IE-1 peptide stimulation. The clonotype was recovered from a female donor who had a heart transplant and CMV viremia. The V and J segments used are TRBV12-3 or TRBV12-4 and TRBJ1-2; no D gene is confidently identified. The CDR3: CASSFSTSYGYTL. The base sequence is TGTGCCAGCAGTTTCTCCACGAGCTATGGCTACACCCTC.